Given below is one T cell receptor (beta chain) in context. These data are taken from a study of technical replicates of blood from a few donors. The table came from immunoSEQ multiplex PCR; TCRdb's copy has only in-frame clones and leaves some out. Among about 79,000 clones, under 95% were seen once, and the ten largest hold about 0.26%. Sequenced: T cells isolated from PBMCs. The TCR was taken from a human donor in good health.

CDR3 nucleotides: TGTGCCAGCAGCGTAGGCCCGACTTCCCTACCGGGTGGCTACACCTTC. Translating gives CASSVGPTSLPGGYTF. The chain has TRBV9 and TRBJ1-2; D ambiguous. The CDR3 has 16 residues. Per the germline V gene, CDR1 is SGDLS and CDR2 is YYNGEE. V lost 0 bases to trimming and J lost 7 bases, with 19 bases between them.